This T cell receptor beta chain comes out of a study of OX40 agonist ivuxolimab in advanced cancers. In the study overall: At doses from 0.01 to 10 mg/kg, patients were given intravenous ivuxolimab every 2 weeks.

The assay was immunoSEQ multiplex PCR, and TCRdb's table has in-frame clones only and misses some. The sample shows about 68,000 clones, over 80% of them seen only once. Study results and caveats: There was clonal expansion of CD4+ and CD8+ blood T cells by week 6 at 0.1 to 3.0 mg/kg.

The CDR3 has 14 amino acids. With 8 bases clipped from V and 4 bases from J, the junction kept 8 bases outside the gene matches. Germline V lookup: CDR1 SEHNR, CDR2 FQNEAQ (reference sequence). Comments on this clone: Its target is unknown.

This chain links TRBV7-9 with TRBJ1-1, with 9 positions matching TRBD1. Sequenced material: CD4+ or CD8+ T cells sorted from blood, taken in a trial of the OX40 agonist ivuxolimab. This receptor was identified in an adult with an advanced solid tumor such as melanoma, head and neck, liver or kidney cancer. CDR3 sequence (DNA): TGTGCCAGCTCGACACAGGGGGCTGGCACTGAAGCTTTCTTT. This encodes CASSTQGAGTEAFF.